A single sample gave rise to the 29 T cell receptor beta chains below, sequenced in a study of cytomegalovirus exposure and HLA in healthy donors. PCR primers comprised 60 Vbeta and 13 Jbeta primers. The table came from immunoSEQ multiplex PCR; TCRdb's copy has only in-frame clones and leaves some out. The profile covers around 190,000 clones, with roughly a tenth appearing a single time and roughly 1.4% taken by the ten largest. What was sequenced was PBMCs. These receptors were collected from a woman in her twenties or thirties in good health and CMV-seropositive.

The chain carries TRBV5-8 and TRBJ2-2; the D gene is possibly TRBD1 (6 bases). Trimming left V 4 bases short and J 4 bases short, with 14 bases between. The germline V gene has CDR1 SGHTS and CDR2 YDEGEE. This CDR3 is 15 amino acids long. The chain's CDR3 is CASSMEQGSTGELFF. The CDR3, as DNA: TGTGCCAGCAGCATGGAACAGGGTTCCACCGGGGAGCTGTTTTTT.

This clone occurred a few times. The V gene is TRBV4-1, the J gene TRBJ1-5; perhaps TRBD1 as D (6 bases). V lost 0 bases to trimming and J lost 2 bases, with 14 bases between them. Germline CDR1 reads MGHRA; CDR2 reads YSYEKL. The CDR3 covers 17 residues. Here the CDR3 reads CASSQDFQGIGNQPQHF. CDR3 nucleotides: TGCGCCAGCAGCCAAGATTTCCAGGGGATCGGCAATCAGCCCCAGCATTTT.

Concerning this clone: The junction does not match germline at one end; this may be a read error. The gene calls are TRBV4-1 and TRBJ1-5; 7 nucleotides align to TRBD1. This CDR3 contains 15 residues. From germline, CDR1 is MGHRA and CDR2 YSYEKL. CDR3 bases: TGCACCAGCAGCCAAGATGTGACAGGGCAACAGCCCCAGCATTTT. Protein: CTSSQDVTGQQPQHF.

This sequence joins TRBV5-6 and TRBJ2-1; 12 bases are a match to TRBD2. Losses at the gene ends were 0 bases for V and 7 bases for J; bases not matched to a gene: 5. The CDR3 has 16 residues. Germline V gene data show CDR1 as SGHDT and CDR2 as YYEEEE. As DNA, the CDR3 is TGTGCCAGCAGCTTGGAAGGGACTAGCGGGCGGAATGAGCAGTTCTTC. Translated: CASSLEGTSGRNEQFF.

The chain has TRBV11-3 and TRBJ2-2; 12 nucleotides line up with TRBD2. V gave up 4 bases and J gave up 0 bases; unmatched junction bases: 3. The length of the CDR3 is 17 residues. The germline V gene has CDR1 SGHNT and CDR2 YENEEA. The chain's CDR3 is CASSSRLAGANTGELFF. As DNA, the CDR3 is TGTGCCAGCAGCTCCCGACTAGCGGGGGCGAACACCGGGGAGCTGTTTTTT.

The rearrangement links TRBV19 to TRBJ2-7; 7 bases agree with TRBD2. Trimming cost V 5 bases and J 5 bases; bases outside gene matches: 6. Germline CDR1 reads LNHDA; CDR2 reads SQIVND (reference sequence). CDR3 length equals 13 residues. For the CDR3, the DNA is TGTGCCAGTAGTCGCAGGGAGGGGAACGAGCAGTACTTC. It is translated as CASSRREGNEQYF.

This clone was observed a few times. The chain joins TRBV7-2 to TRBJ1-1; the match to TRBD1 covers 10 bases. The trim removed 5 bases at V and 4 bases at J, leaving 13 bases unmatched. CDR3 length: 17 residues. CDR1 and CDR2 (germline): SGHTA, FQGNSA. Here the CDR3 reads CASSRVRVRTGGTEAFF. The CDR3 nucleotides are TGTGCCAGCAGCCGGGTTAGGGTACGGACAGGGGGCACTGAAGCTTTCTTT.

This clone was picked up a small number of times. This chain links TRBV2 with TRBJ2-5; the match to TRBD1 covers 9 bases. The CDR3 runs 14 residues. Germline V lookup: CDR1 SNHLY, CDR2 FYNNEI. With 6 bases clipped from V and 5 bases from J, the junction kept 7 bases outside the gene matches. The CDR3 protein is CASRRDREEETQYF. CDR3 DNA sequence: TGTGCCAGCAGGCGGGACAGGGAGGAGGAGACCCAGTACTTC.

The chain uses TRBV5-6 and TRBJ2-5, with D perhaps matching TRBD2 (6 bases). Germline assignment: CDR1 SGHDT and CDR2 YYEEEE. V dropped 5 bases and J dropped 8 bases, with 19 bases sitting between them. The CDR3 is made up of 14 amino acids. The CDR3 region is CASSLRREKRTQYF. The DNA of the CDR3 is TGTGCCAGCAGTCTACGACGGGAGAAGAGAACCCAGTACTTC.

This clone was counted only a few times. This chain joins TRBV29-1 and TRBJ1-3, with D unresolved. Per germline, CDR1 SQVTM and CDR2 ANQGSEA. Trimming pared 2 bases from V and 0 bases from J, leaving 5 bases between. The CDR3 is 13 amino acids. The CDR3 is CSVERSSGNTIYF. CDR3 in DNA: TGCAGCGTTGAAAGGAGCTCTGGAAACACCATATATTTT.

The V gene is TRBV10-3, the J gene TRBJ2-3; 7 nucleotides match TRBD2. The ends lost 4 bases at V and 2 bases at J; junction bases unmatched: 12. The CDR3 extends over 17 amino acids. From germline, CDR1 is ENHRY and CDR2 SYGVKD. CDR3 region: CAISGTTSVRTTDTQYF. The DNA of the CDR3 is TGTGCCATCAGTGGGACTACTAGCGTCAGGACCACAGATACGCAGTATTTT.

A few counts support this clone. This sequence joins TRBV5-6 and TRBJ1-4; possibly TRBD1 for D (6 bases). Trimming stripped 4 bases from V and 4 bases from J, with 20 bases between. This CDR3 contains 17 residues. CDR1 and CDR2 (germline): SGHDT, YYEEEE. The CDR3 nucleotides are TGTGCCAGCAGCCCCCACACGGACAGTCACTTTAATGAAAAACTGTTTTTT. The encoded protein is CASSPHTDSHFNEKLFF.

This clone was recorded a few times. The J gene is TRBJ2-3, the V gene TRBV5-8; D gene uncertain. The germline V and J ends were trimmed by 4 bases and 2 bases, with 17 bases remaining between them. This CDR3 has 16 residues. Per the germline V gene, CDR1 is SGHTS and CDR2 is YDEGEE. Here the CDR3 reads CASSVLLPPYTDTQYF. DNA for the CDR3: TGTGCCAGCAGCGTCCTATTACCCCCCTACACAGATACGCAGTATTTT. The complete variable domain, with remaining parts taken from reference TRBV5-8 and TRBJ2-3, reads EAGVTQSPTHLIKTRGQQATLRCSPISGHTSVYWYQQALGLGLQFLLWYDEGEERNRGNFPPRFSGRQFPNYSSELNVNALELEDSALYLCASSVLLPPYTDTQYFGPGTRLTVL.

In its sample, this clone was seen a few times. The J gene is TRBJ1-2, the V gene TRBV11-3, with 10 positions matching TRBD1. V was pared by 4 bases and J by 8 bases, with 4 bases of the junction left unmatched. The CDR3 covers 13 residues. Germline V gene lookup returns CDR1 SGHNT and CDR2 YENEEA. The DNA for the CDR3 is TGTGCCAGCAGCTCGACAGGGGGCGGGGGCTACACCTTC. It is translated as CASSSTGGGGYTF.

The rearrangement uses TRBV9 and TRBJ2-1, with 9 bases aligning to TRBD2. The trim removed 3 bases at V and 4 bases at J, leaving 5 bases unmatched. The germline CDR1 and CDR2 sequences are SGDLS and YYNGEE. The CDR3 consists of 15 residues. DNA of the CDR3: TGTGCCAGCAGCGCTGGACTAGCGTCATACAATGAGCAGTTCTTC. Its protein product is CASSAGLASYNEQFF. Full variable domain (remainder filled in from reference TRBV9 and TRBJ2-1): DSGVTQTPKHLITATGQRVTLRCSPRSGDLSVYWYQQSLDQGLQFLIQYYNGEERAKGNILERFSAQQFPDLHSELNLSSLELGDSALYFCASSAGLASYNEQFFGPGTRLTVL.

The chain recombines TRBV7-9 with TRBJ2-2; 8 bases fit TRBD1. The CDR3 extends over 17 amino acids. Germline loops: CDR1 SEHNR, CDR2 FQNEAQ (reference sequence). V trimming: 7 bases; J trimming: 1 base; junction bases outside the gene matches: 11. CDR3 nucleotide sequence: TGTGCCAGCACCATCTACAGACAGGGGCAGAACACCGGGGAGCTGTTTTTT. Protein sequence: CASTIYRQGQNTGELFF.

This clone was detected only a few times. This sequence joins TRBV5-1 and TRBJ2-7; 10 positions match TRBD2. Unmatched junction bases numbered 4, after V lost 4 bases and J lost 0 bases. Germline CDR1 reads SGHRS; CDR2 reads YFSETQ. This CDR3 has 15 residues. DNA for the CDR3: TGCGCCAGCAGCACCGGGACTAGCGCCTCCTACGAGCAGTACTTC. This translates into CASSTGTSASYEQYF.

CDR3 sequence (DNA): TGTGCCAGTAGTCTACGGGAGGTGGTCAATGAGCAGTTCTTC. It codes for CASSLREVVNEQFF. The chain links TRBV19 to TRBJ2-1, with 7 bases matching TRBD2. V dropped 5 bases and J dropped 6; count of bases not matched to a gene: 7. Germline V gene sequence: CDR1 LNHDA, CDR2 SQIVND (reference sequence). The CDR3 sequence is 14 residues long.

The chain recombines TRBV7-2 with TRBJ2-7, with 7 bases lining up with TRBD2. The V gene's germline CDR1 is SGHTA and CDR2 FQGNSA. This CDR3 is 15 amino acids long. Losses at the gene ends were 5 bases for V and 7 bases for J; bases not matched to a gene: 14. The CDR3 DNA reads TGTGCCAGCAGCGCGATCGGAGCGGGACCGGGGGAGCAGTACTTC. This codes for CASSAIGAGPGEQYF.

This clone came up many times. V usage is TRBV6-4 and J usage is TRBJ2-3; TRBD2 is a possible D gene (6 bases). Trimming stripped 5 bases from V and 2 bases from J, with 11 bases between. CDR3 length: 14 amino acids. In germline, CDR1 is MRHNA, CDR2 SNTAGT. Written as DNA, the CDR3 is TGTGCCAGCAGTACGGGACTCGACACAGATACGCAGTATTTT. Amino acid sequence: CASSTGLDTDTQYF.

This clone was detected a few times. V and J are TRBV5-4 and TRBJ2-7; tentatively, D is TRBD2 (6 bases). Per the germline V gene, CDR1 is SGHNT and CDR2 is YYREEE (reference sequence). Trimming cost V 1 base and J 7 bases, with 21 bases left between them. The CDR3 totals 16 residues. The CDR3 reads CASSLKDAERAGEQYF. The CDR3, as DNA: TGTGCCAGCAGCTTGAAGGACGCGGAACGCGCGGGGGAGCAGTACTTC.

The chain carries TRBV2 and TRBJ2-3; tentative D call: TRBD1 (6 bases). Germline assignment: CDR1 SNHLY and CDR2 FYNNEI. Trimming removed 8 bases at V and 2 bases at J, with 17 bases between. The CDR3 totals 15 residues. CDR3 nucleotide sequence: TGTGCCAGCGGGAAGGAACAGGGTTTCACAGATACGCAGTATTTT. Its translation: CASGKEQGFTDTQYF.

CDR3 region: CASSGSGGGLAGTGELFF. The CDR3 region has the DNA TGTGCCAGCAGTGGTAGCGGGGGGGGACTAGCGGGCACCGGGGAGCTGTTTTTT. This chain joins TRBV6-1 and TRBJ2-2; 12 bases are a match to TRBD2. This CDR3 has 18 amino acids. After removal of 4 bases from V and 4 bases from J, the junction contained 10 bases not matched to a gene. CDR1 is MNHNS and CDR2 is SASEGT in the germline V gene.

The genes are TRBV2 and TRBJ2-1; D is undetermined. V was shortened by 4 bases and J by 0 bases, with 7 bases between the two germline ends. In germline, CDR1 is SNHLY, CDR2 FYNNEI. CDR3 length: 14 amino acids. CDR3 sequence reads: CASSVLSSYNEQFF. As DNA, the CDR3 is TGTGCCAGCAGTGTACTGAGCTCCTACAATGAGCAGTTCTTC.

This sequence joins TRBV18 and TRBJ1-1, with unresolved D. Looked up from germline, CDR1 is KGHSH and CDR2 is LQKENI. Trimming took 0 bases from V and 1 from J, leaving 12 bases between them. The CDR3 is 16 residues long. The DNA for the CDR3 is TGTGCCAGCTCACCACCGGCGCGCAGAGGGAACACTGAAGCTTTCTTT. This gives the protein CASSPPARRGNTEAFF.

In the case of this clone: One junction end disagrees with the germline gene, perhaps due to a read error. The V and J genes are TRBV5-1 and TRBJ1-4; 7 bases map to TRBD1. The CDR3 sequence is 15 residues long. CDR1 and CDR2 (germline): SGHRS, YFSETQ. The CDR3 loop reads CAGSLGGAGDEKLFF. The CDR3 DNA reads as TGCGCCGGCAGCTTAGGGGGCGCAGGGGATGAAAAACTGTTTTTT. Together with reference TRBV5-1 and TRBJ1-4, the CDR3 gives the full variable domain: KAGVTQTPRYLIKTRGQQVTLSCSPISGHRSVSWYQQTPGQGLQFLFEYFSETQRNKGNFPGRFSGRQFSNSRSEMNVSTLELGDSALYLCAGSLGGAGDEKLFFGSGTQLSVL.

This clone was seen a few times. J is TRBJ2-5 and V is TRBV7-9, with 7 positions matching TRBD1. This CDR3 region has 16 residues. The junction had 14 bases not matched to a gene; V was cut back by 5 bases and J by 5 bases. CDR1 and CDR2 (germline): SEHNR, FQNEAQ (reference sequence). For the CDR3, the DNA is TGTGCCAGCAGCCCATTCCCCGACAGGGAAGAGGAGACCCAGTACTTC. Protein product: CASSPFPDREEETQYF.

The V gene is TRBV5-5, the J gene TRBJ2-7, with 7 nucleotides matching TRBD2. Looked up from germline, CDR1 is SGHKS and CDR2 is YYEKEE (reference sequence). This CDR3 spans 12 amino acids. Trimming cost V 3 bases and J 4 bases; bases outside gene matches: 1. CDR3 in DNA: TGTGCCAGCAGCTGGGGGGGTTACGAGCAGTACTTC. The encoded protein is CASSWGGYEQYF.

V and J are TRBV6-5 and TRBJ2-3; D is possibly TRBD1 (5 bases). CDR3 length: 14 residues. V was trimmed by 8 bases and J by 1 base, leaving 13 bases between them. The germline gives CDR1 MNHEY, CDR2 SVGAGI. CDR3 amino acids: CASAGLKGTDTQYF. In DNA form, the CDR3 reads TGTGCCAGCGCAGGGTTGAAGGGCACAGATACGCAGTATTTT.